This TCR beta chain appears in the sequencing data of a study of T cell responses to AZD1222 COVID-19 vaccine. Sequencing used immunoSEQ multiplex PCR; TCRdb keeps in-frame clones, though not all of them. Of 140,000 to 150,000 clones listed, roughly 90% are singletons. Trimming cost V 1 base and J 4 bases, with 8 bases left between them. Germline values: CDR1 LNHDA, CDR2 SQIVND (reference sequence). This CDR3 region has 14 residues. Here the sequenced sample was peripheral blood, taken 28 days after the second AZD1222 dose. The receptor comes from an adult who received the AZD1222 COVID-19 vaccine. The V call is TRBV19, the J call TRBJ1-5; D is undetermined. Here the CDR3 DNA reads TGTGCCAGTAGTATAGGAGGGCCGAATCAGCCCCAGCATTTT. Translating it yields CASSIGGPNQPQHF. The entire variable domain, with the rest obtained from reference TRBV19 and TRBJ1-5, is as follows: DGGITQSPKYLFRKEGQNVTLSCEQNLNHDAMYWYRQDPGQGLRLIYYSQIVNDFQKGDIAEGYSVSREKKESFPLTVTSAQKNPTAFYLCASSIGGPNQPQHFGDGTRLSIL.